This T cell receptor (beta chain) was recorded in a study of identical twins. General study findings and limits: Cord blood beta clonotypes present at high abundance carried fewer insertions; no such pattern appeared in memory repertoires.

TCRdb processed the 5' RACE reads anew with MiXCR; each CDR3 protein has one entry. The repertoire has roughly 230,000 distinct CDR3 sequences, approximately 8.3% of them found once; the top ten carry 2.5% to 3.5%. Note on this clonotype: Its antigen is currently unknown.

V was pared by 1 base and J by 0 bases, with 10 bases between. CDR1 and CDR2 (germline): SEHNR, FQNEAQ (reference sequence). The length of the CDR3 is 16 residues. These data were likewise used in another study, on yellow fever vaccine responses in identical twins.

What was sequenced was CD8+ T cells sorted from blood. This TCR was sampled from a woman between 18 and 29 years old in good health. This chain joins TRBV7-9 and TRBJ2-4, with no clear D. This CDR3 is CASSLDGALAKNIQYF. The CDR3 DNA follows: TGTGCCAGCAGCTTAGATGGTGCCTTAGCCAAAAACATTCAGTACTTC.